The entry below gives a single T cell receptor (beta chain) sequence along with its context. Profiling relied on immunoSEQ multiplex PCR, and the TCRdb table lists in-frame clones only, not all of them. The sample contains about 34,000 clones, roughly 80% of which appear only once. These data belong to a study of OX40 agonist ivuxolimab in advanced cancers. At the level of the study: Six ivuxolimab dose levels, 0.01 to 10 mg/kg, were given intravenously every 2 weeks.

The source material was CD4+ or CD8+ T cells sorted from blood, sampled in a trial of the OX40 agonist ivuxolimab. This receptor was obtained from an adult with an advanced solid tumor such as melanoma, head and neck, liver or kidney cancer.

Written as DNA, the CDR3 is TGTGCCAGCAGCTCTAACCCGGGACAGGGTGTTAGGGGCTACACCTTC. Translated: CASSSNPGQGVRGYTF. J is TRBJ1-2 and V is TRBV5-5; 9 bases fit TRBD1. Unmatched junction bases numbered 14, after V lost 3 bases and J lost 8 bases. CDR1 and CDR2 from the germline V gene are SGHKS and YYEKEE (reference sequence). This CDR3 is 16 amino acids long.